Detailed here is one T cell receptor (beta chain). This clone was counted once. What antigen it recognizes has not been identified. The record has no base qualities; no much larger clone is one base away. Collaborating institutions collected whole blood in K2EDTA tubes following their own protocols. For TCRbeta analysis, collaborators shipped samples as frozen whole blood, isolated PBMCs, or DNA extracted from either of those sample types. The data were obtained in a study of blood T cell repertoires in COVID-19 (dated by TCRdb to about 2020). The study in broad terms: Samples from collaborators originated in the United States, Italy and Spain and spanned both the acute and convalescent phases of COVID-19. The material from the prospective study consisted of cDNA or gDNA derived from T cells, B-cell-depleted T cells, or PBMCs. Deeply sampled blood TCRbeta repertoires from subjects exposed to, actively infected with, or recovered from COVID-19 were included in the dataset. The repertoires were released in a freely available public database intended as a resource for research on the immune response to SARS-CoV-2. The samples were drawn from two sources: the first 160 participants of the ongoing ImmuneRACE study, and over 950 subjects contributed by 6 global collaborators. Sample metadata almost always included a de-identified subject ID, COVID-19 status, age in years and sex. Where available, HLA class I and class II types were taken from metadata supplied by the sample provider and were not determined by assay-based typing. Broad study findings and their caveats: Clinical and demographic metadata were provided uncurated, with the amount varying by source and participant.

TCRbeta CDR3 regions were amplified from genomic DNA by means of the immunoSEQ Assay, a bias-controlled multiplex PCR. Under the source paper's analysis protocol: The number of nucleated cells in each sample was estimated from the amplification of reference gene primers within the assay. Sequence reads were collapsed and filtered to measure the absolute abundance of every unique TCRbeta CDR3 rearrangement. Productive Simpson clonality was computed per sample as the square root of Simpson's diversity index over productive rearrangements. The table was pulled from immuneACCESS by TCRdb, which kept in-frame rearrangements only. Such tables lose some clones; where checked, under half of the loss comes from unresolved V genes, and the rest has no known cause. V, J and clone size were drawn from that table, and D and trimming were deduced from the DNA. A total of around 75,000 clones appear in this sample, approximately 90% of them only once. Around 1.5% of the sample comes from the top ten.

The V and J ends are trimmed by 5 bases and 2 bases, leaving 11 bases between them. The CDR1 and CDR2 encoded by the germline V gene (reference sequence) are SGHAT and FQDESV. The CDR3 runs 14 residues from the cysteine to the phenylalanine. The kept DNA is CDR3 alone, 42 bases in frame from the first base. Input material: peripheral blood. The receptor comes from a human donor in a cohort sampled during active COVID-19. The sequence joins TRBV11-1 to TRBJ2-3; perhaps TRBD2 is the D gene, with 5 bases matching. DNA sequence: TGTGCCAGCAGCCGACGAGGGAACACAGATACGCAGTATTTT. Translated, this gives CASSRRGNTDTQYF. This CDR3, with the reference TRBV11-1 and TRBJ2-3 proteins standing in past its ends, gives the full variable domain EAEVAQSPRYKITEKSQAVAFWCDPISGHATLYWYRQILGQGPELLVQFQDESVVDDSQLPKDRFSAERLKGVDSTLKIQPAELGDSAMYLCASSRRGNTDTQYFGPGTRLTVL.